This record looks at one TCR beta chain sequence and its context. The antigen is undetermined. Via 5' RACE with UMI labels, TRB cDNA libraries were prepared. For each CDR3 protein, TCRdb gives one entry from its re-call of the 5' RACE reads, without DNA. The sample has some 150,000 distinct CDR3 sequences, and its top ten clones hold approximately 0.51%. The CDR3 extends over 14 amino acids. Germline assignment: CDR1 PRHDT and CDR2 FYEKMQ (reference sequence). This sample was taken from a study of CXCR3-negative and CXCR3-positive naive CD8 T cells. Study outcomes and limitations: For CXCR3-positive naive cells, TRB CDR3s were more hydrophobic than those of CXCR3-negative naive cells.

The chain has TRBV13 and TRBJ2-7. The sequence was collected from a human donor in good health. Some clones in this sample may be carry-over from other donors' samples. Sequenced: naive CXCR3+ CD8+ T cells from blood. The subset was: CD45RO-CCR7+CD27+CD95- naive CD8+ T cells expressing CXCR3 (TNR3+). The CDR3: CASSLGRTAYEQYF.